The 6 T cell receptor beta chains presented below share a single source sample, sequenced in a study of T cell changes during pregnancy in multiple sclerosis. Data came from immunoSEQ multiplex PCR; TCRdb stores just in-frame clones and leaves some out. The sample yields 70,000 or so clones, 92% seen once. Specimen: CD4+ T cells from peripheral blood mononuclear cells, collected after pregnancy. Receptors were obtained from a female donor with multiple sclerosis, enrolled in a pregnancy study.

The CDR3 bases are TGCGCCAGCAGCTTGGCCCCAGGGCGGAACACTGAAGCTTTCTTT. Encoded protein: CASSLAPGRNTEAFF. V gene TRBV5-1 combines with J gene TRBJ1-1; maybe TRBD1 (5 bases). The CDR3 consists of 15 residues. V dropped 0 bases and J dropped 1 base, with 10 bases sitting between them. Germline assignment: CDR1 SGHRS and CDR2 YFSETQ.

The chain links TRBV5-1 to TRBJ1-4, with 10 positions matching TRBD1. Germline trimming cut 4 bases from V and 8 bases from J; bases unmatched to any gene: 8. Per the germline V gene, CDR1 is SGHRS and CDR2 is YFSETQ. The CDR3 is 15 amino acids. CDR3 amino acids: CASSPRTGGGEKLFF. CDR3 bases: TGCGCCAGCAGCCCCCGGACAGGGGGAGGCGAAAAACTGTTTTTT. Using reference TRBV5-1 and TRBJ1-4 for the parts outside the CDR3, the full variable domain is KAGVTQTPRYLIKTRGQQVTLSCSPISGHRSVSWYQQTPGQGLQFLFEYFSETQRNKGNFPGRFSGRQFSNSRSEMNVSTLELGDSALYLCASSPRTGGGEKLFFGSGTQLSVL.

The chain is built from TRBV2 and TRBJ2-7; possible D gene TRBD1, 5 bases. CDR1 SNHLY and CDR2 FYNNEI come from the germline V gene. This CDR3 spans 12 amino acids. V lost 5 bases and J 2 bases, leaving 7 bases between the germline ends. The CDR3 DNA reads TGTGCCAGCAGTCCAGGGACCTACGAGCAGTACTTC. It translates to CASSPGTYEQYF.

CDR3 sequence reads: CASSYSSGVETQYF. The CDR3 region has the DNA TGTGCCAGCAGTTACTCGTCGGGGGTAGAGACCCAGTACTTC. The chain uses TRBV28 and TRBJ2-5, with D possibly TRBD2 on 6 matching bases. From germline, CDR1 is MDHEN and CDR2 SYDVKM. This CDR3 region has 14 residues. V was clipped by 4 bases and J by 4 bases, with 13 bases between them.

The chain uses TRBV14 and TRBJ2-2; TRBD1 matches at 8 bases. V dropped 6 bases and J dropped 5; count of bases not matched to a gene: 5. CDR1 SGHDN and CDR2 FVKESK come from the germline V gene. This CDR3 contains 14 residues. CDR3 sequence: CASRTGGRTGELFF. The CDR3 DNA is TGTGCCAGCAGAACAGGGGGGAGGACCGGGGAGCTGTTTTTT. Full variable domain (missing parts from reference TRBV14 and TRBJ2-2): EAGVTQFPSHSVIEKGQTVTLRCDPISGHDNLYWYRRVMGKEIKFLLHFVKESKQDESGMPNNRFLAERTGGTYSTLKVQPAELEDSGVYFCASRTGGRTGELFFGEGSRLTVL.

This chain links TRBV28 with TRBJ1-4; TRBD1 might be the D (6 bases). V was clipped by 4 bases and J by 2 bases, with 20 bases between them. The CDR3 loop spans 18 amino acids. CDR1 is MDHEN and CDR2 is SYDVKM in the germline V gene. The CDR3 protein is CASSSHGLGGGTNEKLFF. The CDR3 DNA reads TGTGCCAGCAGTTCCCATGGCCTAGGGGGGGGGACTAATGAAAAACTGTTTTTT.